This paragraph covers one T cell receptor beta chain sequence. From blood CD8+ and CD4+ T cells, TCR beta sequences were generated. TEMRA cells were enriched by FACS, and CD4+ and CD8+ T cells were negatively isolated. The sample is drawn from a study of CD8 T cells in Susac syndrome. This CDR3 contains 14 residues. Per germline, CDR1 SEHNR and CDR2 FQNEAQ (reference sequence). Germline trimming cut 8 bases from V and 4 bases from J; bases unmatched to any gene: 8. It was with random hexamers that roughly 0.45 to 1 ug RNA was reverse transcribed. MiXCR, run by TCRdb on the immunoSEQ multiplex PCR reads, gives a single entry per CDR3 protein. Counted here are approximately 220,000 distinct CDR3 sequences, around nine tenths occurring once; the ten biggest clones make up roughly 0.13%.

This receptor was taken from a human donor with multiple sclerosis. The sequencing sample was made of CD8+ T cells from PBMCs. The chain joins TRBV7-9 to TRBJ1-5, with TRBD1 identical over 7 bases. The CDR3 coding sequence is TGTGCCAGCGGGACAGACCTTTTTAATCAGCCCCAGCATTTT. Encoded protein: CASGTDLFNQPQHF.